A selection of T cell receptor beta chains follows, all from one sample in a study of OX40 agonist ivuxolimab in advanced cancers. The assay was immunoSEQ multiplex PCR, and TCRdb's table has in-frame clones only and misses some. The profile shows 80,000 or so clones, roughly 90% of them singletons. The sequenced sample was CD4+ or CD8+ T cells sorted from blood, obtained in a trial of the OX40 agonist ivuxolimab. These receptor sequences come from an adult with an advanced solid tumor such as melanoma, head and neck, liver or kidney cancer. The CDR3 runs from the conserved cysteine through the conserved F or W. Each record gives: D gene, J gene, V gene, clone size, CDR3 protein, CDR3 DNA. A D gene is named only where the DNA matches it firmly. Clone size is stated in some rows and not others, as once, few, many or a class when expanded.

d_gene: TRBD2; j_gene: TRBJ2-3; v_gene: TRBV5-1; abundance: NA; CDR3aa: CASSFRLAGATDTQYF; CDR3nt: TGCGCCAGCAGCTTTAGACTAGCGGGAGCTACAGATACGCAGTATTTT
d_gene: TRBD1; j_gene: TRBJ2-5; v_gene: TRBV2; abundance: NA; CDR3aa: CASSERTGKETQYF; CDR3nt: TGTGCCAGCAGTGAAAGGACAGGGAAAGAGACCCAGTACTTC
d_gene: TRBD2; j_gene: TRBJ2-2; v_gene: TRBV10-1; abundance: NA; CDR3aa: CASSAGLAGTGELFF; CDR3nt: TGCGCCAGCAGTGCGGGACTAGCGGGAACCGGGGAGCTGTTTTTT
d_gene: NA; j_gene: TRBJ2-1; v_gene: TRBV6-6; abundance: NA; CDR3aa: CASRGVLSLDNEQFF; CDR3nt: TGTGCCAGCAGGGGGGTCCTCTCATTGGACAATGAGCAGTTCTTC
d_gene: TRBD1; j_gene: TRBJ1-1; v_gene: TRBV9; abundance: NA; CDR3aa: CASSVNPRQGETEAFF; CDR3nt: TGTGCCAGCAGCGTAAATCCCCGGCAGGGGGAAACTGAAGCTTTCTTT
d_gene: NA; j_gene: TRBJ1-1; v_gene: TRBV14; abundance: NA; CDR3aa: CASSQVGRANTEAFF; CDR3nt: TGTGCCAGCAGCCAAGTCGGCAGGGCGAACACTGAAGCTTTCTTT
d_gene: NA; j_gene: TRBJ2-1; v_gene: TRBV5-8; abundance: NA; CDR3aa: CASSLRLGSYNEQFF; CDR3nt: TGTGCCAGCAGCTTGAGACTAGGCTCCTACAATGAGCAGTTCTTC
d_gene: TRBD1; j_gene: TRBJ2-2; v_gene: TRBV18; abundance: NA; CDR3aa: CASSPTGTGGSGELFF; CDR3nt: TGTGCCAGCTCACCGACGGGGACAGGGGGTTCCGGGGAGCTGTTTTTT
d_gene: NA; j_gene: TRBJ2-3; v_gene: TRBV6-6; abundance: NA; CDR3aa: CASRTAEPASTDTQYF; CDR3nt: TGTGCCAGCAGAACCGCAGAGCCGGCTAGCACAGATACGCAGTATTTT
d_gene: TRBD1; j_gene: TRBJ2-3; v_gene: TRBV5-4; abundance: once; CDR3aa: CASSPRTGGADTQYF; CDR3nt: TGTGCCAGCAGCCCGAGGACAGGGGGGGCAGATACGCAGTATTTT
d_gene: NA; j_gene: TRBJ2-6; v_gene: TRBV30; abundance: NA; CDR3aa: CAWSVRSGANVLTF; CDR3nt: TGTGCCTGGAGTGTAAGGTCTGGGGCCAACGTCCTGACTTTC
d_gene: TRBD2; j_gene: TRBJ2-1; v_gene: TRBV7-8; abundance: NA; CDR3aa: CASSLAWGTSGNEQFF; CDR3nt: TGTGCCAGCAGCTTAGCGTGGGGGACTAGCGGGAATGAGCAGTTCTTC
d_gene: TRBD2; j_gene: TRBJ2-1; v_gene: TRBV18; abundance: NA; CDR3aa: CASSPQELAGSNEQFF; CDR3nt: TGTGCCAGCTCACCACAAGAACTAGCGGGATCCAATGAGCAGTTCTTC
d_gene: NA; j_gene: TRBJ2-5; v_gene: TRBV28; abundance: NA; CDR3aa: CAGGQSGETQYF; CDR3nt: TGTGCCGGAGGACAATCCGGCGAGACCCAGTACTTC
d_gene: TRBD2; j_gene: TRBJ2-5; v_gene: TRBV30; abundance: NA; CDR3aa: CAWSEVAGRETQYF; CDR3nt: TGTGCCTGGAGTGAGGTAGCGGGACGTGAGACCCAGTACTTC
d_gene: NA; j_gene: TRBJ2-7; v_gene: TRBV21-1; abundance: NA; CDR3aa: CASSKCRRGTSYEQYF; CDR3nt: TGTGCCAGCAGCAAATGTCGGCGGGGGACCTCCTACGAGCAGTACTTC
d_gene: NA; j_gene: TRBJ2-7; v_gene: TRBV5-1; abundance: NA; CDR3aa: CASSLGGATHEQYF; CDR3nt: TGCGCCAGCAGCTTGGGCGGGGCGACACACGAGCAGTACTTC
d_gene: NA; j_gene: TRBJ2-6; v_gene: TRBV10-2; abundance: NA; CDR3aa: CASFTASGANVLTF; CDR3nt: TGCGCCAGCTTCACGGCTTCGGGGGCCAACGTCCTGACTTTC
d_gene: NA; j_gene: TRBJ1-2; v_gene: TRBV5-1; abundance: once; CDR3aa: CASSRDYGYTF; CDR3nt: TGCGCCAGCAGCAGGGACTATGGCTACACCTTC
d_gene: NA; j_gene: TRBJ2-3; v_gene: TRBV30; abundance: NA; CDR3aa: CAWSHGTLTDTQYF; CDR3nt: TGTGCCTGGAGCCACGGGACCCTCACAGATACGCAGTATTTT
d_gene: TRBD1; j_gene: TRBJ2-7; v_gene: TRBV9; abundance: few; CDR3aa: CASSPGTVVTYEQYF; CDR3nt: TGTGCCAGCAGCCCAGGGACAGTAGTAACCTACGAGCAGTACTTC
d_gene: TRBD1; j_gene: TRBJ1-5; v_gene: TRBV5-8; abundance: once; CDR3aa: CASSSGQGPEVEPQHF; CDR3nt: TGTGCCAGCAGCTCGGGACAGGGGCCAGAGGTAGAGCCCCAGCATTTT
d_gene: NA; j_gene: TRBJ2-1; v_gene: TRBV20-1; abundance: NA; CDR3aa: CSASSGNEQFF; CDR3nt: TGCAGTGCGTCTTCAGGGAATGAGCAGTTCTTC
d_gene: NA; j_gene: TRBJ1-2; v_gene: TRBV30; abundance: NA; CDR3aa: CAWSLTAGSTNYGYTF; CDR3nt: TGTGCCTGGAGCTTGACAGCCGGCAGTACTAACTATGGCTACACCTTC
d_gene: TRBD2; j_gene: TRBJ2-5; v_gene: TRBV7-6; abundance: NA; CDR3aa: CASSLAGGPEMTQYF; CDR3nt: TGTGCCAGCAGCTTAGCGGGAGGGCCCGAAATGACCCAGTACTTC
d_gene: TRBD1; j_gene: TRBJ1-2; v_gene: TRBV7-3; abundance: NA; CDR3aa: CASSLTKQGEGYTF; CDR3nt: TGTGCCAGCAGCTTAACAAAACAGGGGGAAGGCTACACCTTC
d_gene: NA; j_gene: TRBJ2-7; v_gene: TRBV6-5; abundance: NA; CDR3aa: CASSYSNRDPYEQYF; CDR3nt: TGTGCCAGCAGTTACTCCAACAGGGATCCCTACGAGCAGTACTTC
d_gene: NA; j_gene: TRBJ2-2; v_gene: TRBV27; abundance: NA; CDR3aa: CASSLIAATGELFF; CDR3nt: TGTGCCAGCAGTTTAATAGCGGCCACCGGGGAGCTGTTTTTT
d_gene: TRBD1; j_gene: TRBJ1-2; v_gene: TRBV25-1; abundance: NA; CDR3aa: CASSERGTAANYGYTF; CDR3nt: TGTGCCAGCAGTGAGAGGGGGACAGCAGCTAACTATGGCTACACCTTC
d_gene: NA; j_gene: TRBJ2-5; v_gene: TRBV6-6; abundance: NA; CDR3aa: CASSYSQTGVQETQYF; CDR3nt: TGTGCCAGCAGTTACTCCCAAACGGGGGTCCAAGAGACCCAGTACTTC
d_gene: NA; j_gene: TRBJ1-3; v_gene: TRBV2; abundance: NA; CDR3aa: CASSEVRGSWVDTIYF; CDR3nt: TGTGCCAGCAGTGAAGTTAGGGGATCGTGGGTAGACACCATATATTTT
d_gene: NA; j_gene: TRBJ2-3; v_gene: TRBV7-6; abundance: NA; CDR3aa: CASSLGQNTQYF; CDR3nt: TGTGCCAGCAGCTTAGGACAGAATACGCAGTATTTT
d_gene: TRBD2; j_gene: TRBJ2-5; v_gene: TRBV5-1; abundance: NA; CDR3aa: CASSPNSGGVETQYF; CDR3nt: TGCGCCAGCAGTCCTAATAGCGGGGGAGTAGAGACCCAGTACTTC
d_gene: TRBD1; j_gene: TRBJ1-3; v_gene: TRBV9; abundance: NA; CDR3aa: CASSDRGAGNTIYF; CDR3nt: TGTGCCAGCAGCGACAGGGGAGCTGGAAACACCATATATTTT
d_gene: NA; j_gene: TRBJ1-3; v_gene: TRBV13; abundance: once; CDR3aa: CASSLGRGFGNTIYF; CDR3nt: TGTGCCAGCAGCTTAGGCCGAGGGTTTGGAAACACCATATATTTT
d_gene: NA; j_gene: TRBJ2-3; v_gene: TRBV18; abundance: NA; CDR3aa: CASSPRQDTDTQYF; CDR3nt: TGTGCCAGCTCACCCCGACAGGACACAGATACGCAGTATTTT
d_gene: NA; j_gene: TRBJ1-1; v_gene: TRBV10-3; abundance: NA; CDR3aa: CAISEYGVNTEAFF; CDR3nt: TGTGCCATCAGTGAGTATGGAGTGAACACTGAAGCTTTCTTT
d_gene: NA; j_gene: TRBJ2-4; v_gene: TRBV6-6; abundance: NA; CDR3aa: CAGRGGNSAKNIQYF; CDR3nt: TGTGCTGGGAGGGGGGGGAATAGTGCCAAAAACATTCAGTACTTC
d_gene: TRBD1; j_gene: TRBJ1-4; v_gene: TRBV19; abundance: NA; CDR3aa: CASSPFVPGQKIEKLFF; CDR3nt: TGTGCCAGTAGTCCATTTGTGCCGGGACAGAAGATAGAAAAACTGTTTTTT
d_gene: NA; j_gene: TRBJ2-3; v_gene: TRBV27; abundance: NA; CDR3aa: CASSSTTGGGGSDTQYF; CDR3nt: TGTGCCAGCAGTTCAACCACAGGGGGCGGGGGGTCAGATACGCAGTATTTT
d_gene: NA; j_gene: TRBJ2-7; v_gene: TRBV7-9; abundance: NA; CDR3aa: CASSLTLSEQYF; CDR3nt: TGTGCCAGCAGCTTAACTCTCTCCGAGCAGTACTTC
d_gene: TRBD1; j_gene: TRBJ2-2; v_gene: TRBV6-5; abundance: once; CDR3aa: CAIGDRPNTGELFF; CDR3nt: TGTGCCATTGGGGACAGGCCCAACACCGGGGAGCTGTTTTTT
d_gene: NA; j_gene: TRBJ1-2; v_gene: TRBV7-3; abundance: NA; CDR3aa: CASSPSLGGYTF; CDR3nt: TGTGCCAGCAGCCCCTCCCTGGGAGGCTACACCTTC
d_gene: TRBD1; j_gene: TRBJ1-1; v_gene: TRBV5-4; abundance: once; CDR3aa: CASSPRDRLNTEAFF; CDR3nt: TGTGCCAGCAGCCCGAGGGACAGGTTGAACACTGAAGCTTTCTTT
d_gene: NA; j_gene: TRBJ1-6; v_gene: TRBV5-5; abundance: NA; CDR3aa: CASSPGSGGGYNSPLHF; CDR3nt: TGTGCCAGCAGCCCCGGTTCAGGTGGGGGCTATAATTCACCCCTCCACTTT
d_gene: NA; j_gene: TRBJ2-5; v_gene: TRBV6-1; abundance: NA; CDR3aa: CASTSSGVWETQYF; CDR3nt: TGTGCCAGCACGTCTTCGGGCGTGTGGGAGACCCAGTACTTC
d_gene: NA; j_gene: TRBJ2-5; v_gene: TRBV5-1; abundance: NA; CDR3aa: CASSFGTAQETQYF; CDR3nt: TGCGCCAGCAGCTTCGGGACGGCGCAAGAGACCCAGTACTTC
d_gene: NA; j_gene: TRBJ2-3; v_gene: TRBV5-1; abundance: NA; CDR3aa: CASSLVPSDTQYF; CDR3nt: TGCGCCAGCAGCCTCGTACCGTCCGATACGCAGTATTTT
d_gene: TRBD2; j_gene: TRBJ2-7; v_gene: TRBV2; abundance: NA; CDR3aa: CASTKGVGGTSSYEQYF; CDR3nt: TGTGCCAGCACCAAGGGGGTAGGGGGGACTAGCTCCTACGAGCAGTACTTC
d_gene: TRBD1; j_gene: TRBJ1-2; v_gene: TRBV11-2; abundance: NA; CDR3aa: CASSIRQGQDGYTF; CDR3nt: TGTGCCAGCAGCATCCGACAGGGACAGGATGGCTACACCTTC
d_gene: TRBD1; j_gene: TRBJ2-1; v_gene: TRBV19; abundance: NA; CDR3aa: CASRQGNEQFF; CDR3nt: TGTGCCAGTCGACAGGGGAATGAGCAGTTCTTC
d_gene: TRBD1; j_gene: TRBJ1-6; v_gene: TRBV2; abundance: NA; CDR3aa: CASSDGRQGISPLHF; CDR3nt: TGTGCCAGCAGTGACGGTAGACAGGGGATTTCACCCCTCCACTTT
d_gene: TRBD2; j_gene: TRBJ2-7; v_gene: TRBV11-2; abundance: NA; CDR3aa: CASSLRLAGGLEQYF; CDR3nt: TGTGCCAGCAGTTTAAGACTAGCGGGCGGCCTCGAGCAGTACTTC
d_gene: NA; j_gene: TRBJ1-1; v_gene: TRBV5-1; abundance: NA; CDR3aa: CASSFSRTAEAFF; CDR3nt: TGCGCCAGCAGCTTTTCACGGACAGCTGAAGCTTTCTTT
d_gene: TRBD1; j_gene: TRBJ1-2; v_gene: TRBV6-5; abundance: once; CDR3aa: CASSREGGNYGYTF; CDR3nt: TGTGCCAGCAGTAGAGAAGGGGGCAACTATGGCTACACCTTC
d_gene: NA; j_gene: TRBJ1-3; v_gene: TRBV9; abundance: NA; CDR3aa: CASSGGSGNTIYF; CDR3nt: TGTGCCAGCAGCGGGGGTTCTGGAAACACCATATATTTT
d_gene: TRBD2; j_gene: TRBJ2-3; v_gene: TRBV10-3; abundance: NA; CDR3aa: CAISRAGASTDTQYF; CDR3nt: TGTGCCATCAGCCGAGCGGGGGCCAGCACAGATACGCAGTATTTT
d_gene: TRBD1; j_gene: TRBJ2-5; v_gene: TRBV19; abundance: NA; CDR3aa: CASSPGQGVRRETQYF; CDR3nt: TGTGCCAGTAGTCCTGGACAGGGGGTACGTAGAGAGACCCAGTACTTC
d_gene: TRBD2; j_gene: TRBJ2-3; v_gene: TRBV30; abundance: NA; CDR3aa: CASTRGTSGGTDTQYF; CDR3nt: TGTGCCTCCACAAGGGGGACTAGCGGGGGCACAGATACGCAGTATTTT